This T cell receptor (beta chain) originates from a study of OX40 agonist ivuxolimab in advanced cancers. On the study more broadly: An agonistic anti-OX40 (CD134) antibody, ivuxolimab, was used to treat the patients. Treatment received earlier with anti-PD-1, anti-PD-L1 or anti-CTLA-4 agents was allowed, and 40% had some.

Here immunoSEQ multiplex PCR was the method, and the copy in TCRdb shows in-frame clones only, minus some. The sample has roughly 80,000 clones; 90% are singletons. This CDR3 spans 15 amino acids. Germline V CDR1 and CDR2: SGHTS, YDEGEE. The V end lost 0 bases, the J end lost 1 base, and 10 bases lay between the germline ends. This clonotype originated in an adult with an advanced solid tumor such as melanoma, head and neck, liver or kidney cancer. This rearrangement joins TRBV5-8 to TRBJ2-5; tentatively, D is TRBD1 or TRBD2 (5 bases each). Material: CD4+ or CD8+ T cells sorted from blood, obtained in a trial of the OX40 agonist ivuxolimab. The CDR3 here is CASSLVSGRQETQYF. The CDR3 nucleotides read TGTGCCAGCAGCTTGGTGTCGGGACGCCAAGAGACCCAGTACTTC.